Shown below are 14 T cell receptor beta chains from a single sample sequenced in a study of CD8+CD57+ T cells in acquired aplastic anemia. Patients chosen for sequencing had CD8+CD57+ cells that had expanded, as shown by flow cytometry. The template used for profiling TCR beta VDJ and CDR3 was genomic DNA. TCRdb processed the reads anew with MiXCR; each CDR3 protein has one entry. This sample has some 180,000 distinct CDR3 sequences, with 55% to 65% found just once. Source material: sorted CD4+, CD8+, or CD8+CD57+ T cells (not recorded which) from PBMCs. Every receptor here comes from a human donor with aplastic anemia.

This clonotype has ten or more counts. The chain links TRBV3-1 to TRBJ1-2; unclear D gene. Trimming took off 0 bases at V and 4 bases at J, with 12 bases between the two ends. This CDR3 comprises 15 residues. The germline CDR1 and CDR2 sequences are LGHDT and YNNKEL (reference sequence). The DNA of the CDR3 is TGTGCCAGCAGCCAAGATCGGAATTGGAGCTATGGCTACACCTTC. It encodes CASSQDRNWSYGYTF.

This chain joins TRBV7-9 and TRBJ1-4; TRBD1 matches at 8 bases. This CDR3 has 14 residues. Looked up from germline, CDR1 is SEHNR and CDR2 is FQNEAQ (reference sequence). Unmatched junction bases numbered 7, after V lost 5 bases and J lost 8 bases. As DNA, the CDR3 is TGTGCCAGCAGCCCATTGAGGACAGGGGAAAAACTGTTTTTT. Encoded protein: CASSPLRTGEKLFF. The variable domain in full, completed from reference TRBV7-9 and TRBJ1-4, reads DTGVSQNPRHKITKRGQNVTFRCDPISEHNRLYWYRQTLGQGPEFLTYFQNEAQLEKSRLLSDRFSAERPKGSFSTLEIQRTEQGDSAMYLCASSPLRTGEKLFFGSGTQLSVL.

The rearrangement links TRBV7-9 to TRBJ1-2; D not certain. Looked up from germline, CDR1 is SEHNR and CDR2 is FQNEAQ (reference sequence). Deletions cut 0 bases from V and 5 bases from J, with 13 bases between. CDR3 length equals 15 residues. The CDR3 coding sequence is TGTGCCAGCAGCTTAGCGGCCAGTACGCCGTATGGCTACACCTTC. Translated: CASSLAASTPYGYTF.

V gene TRBV2 combines with J gene TRBJ2-3; 12 positions agree with TRBD2. CDR3 length: 18 amino acids. Per the germline V gene, CDR1 is SNHLY and CDR2 is FYNNEI. The J segment lost 0 bases and the V segment lost 6 bases, leaving 10 bases of the junction unmatched. The CDR3 DNA follows: TGTGCCAGCAGGCTAACCGGGACTAGCGGGTATAGCACAGATACGCAGTATTTT. Its protein is CASRLTGTSGYSTDTQYF.

This clonotype turned up a few times. The chain is built from TRBV10-3 and TRBJ2-7; weak D call: TRBD1 (7 bases). V was shortened by 7 bases and J by 5 bases, with 15 bases between the two germline ends. Germline loops: CDR1 ENHRY, CDR2 SYGVKD. This CDR3 spans 13 amino acids. CDR3 sequence: CAIKGQGGDEQYF. In nucleotides, the CDR3 is TGTGCCATCAAAGGGCAGGGGGGCGACGAGCAGTACTTC.

CDR3 protein: CASSSQTGGSVAFF. For the CDR3, the DNA is TGTGCCAGCAGCTCCCAGACAGGGGGCTCGGTCGCTTTCTTT. The chain links TRBV7-9 to TRBJ1-1, with TRBD1 identical over 10 bases. CDR1 SEHNR and CDR2 FQNEAQ come from the germline V gene (reference sequence). The trim removed 4 bases at V and 11 bases at J, leaving 10 bases unmatched. This CDR3 comprises 14 residues.

Comments on this clonotype: A much larger clone lies a single base off, so this may be a read error. Since no conserved phenylalanine or tryptophan closes the CDR3, a read error is the likely cause. The chain combines TRBV19 with TRBJ1-2, with TRBD1 matching over 8 bases. The length of the CDR3 is 15 residues. J was trimmed by 4 bases and V by 2 bases; bases with no gene match: 6. Germline V gene data show CDR1 as LNHDA and CDR2 as SQIVND (reference sequence). CDR3 nucleotide sequence: TGTGCCAGTAGTATACAGGGGGCTCAAAGCTATGGCTACACCTTA. It codes for CASSIQGAQSYGYTL.

In this sample, this clonotype turned up once. The V gene is TRBV7-9, the J gene TRBJ1-2; D unclear. The CDR3 length is 13 residues. Germline V gene data show CDR1 as SEHNR and CDR2 as FQNEAQ (reference sequence). V lost 5 bases, J lost 8 bases, and 15 bases lay in between. CDR3 bases: TGTGCCAGCAGCCACACCACACGGGGAGGCTACACCTTC. Its protein product is CASSHTTRGGYTF.

This rearrangement joins TRBV7-9 to TRBJ2-1; TRBD2 is a possible D gene (5 bases). The CDR3 loop spans 12 amino acids. Trimming stripped 6 bases from V and 9 bases from J, with 12 bases between. Germline assignment: CDR1 SEHNR and CDR2 FQNEAQ (reference sequence). The CDR3 DNA follows: TGTGCCAGCAGTGGACTGAACACTGAGCAGTTCTTC. Translated: CASSGLNTEQFF. Combining the CDR3 with reference TRBV7-9 and TRBJ2-1 gives the whole variable domain DTGVSQNPRHKITKRGQNVTFRCDPISEHNRLYWYRQTLGQGPEFLTYFQNEAQLEKSRLLSDRFSAERPKGSFSTLEIQRTEQGDSAMYLCASSGLNTEQFFGPGTRLTVL.

This clonotype occurred once. The V call is TRBV19, the J call TRBJ2-3; possible D gene TRBD2, 6 bases. The CDR3 spans 13 residues. V lost 7 bases and J 1 base, leaving 9 bases between the germline ends. The germline V gene has CDR1 LNHDA and CDR2 SQIVND (reference sequence). CDR3 nucleotide sequence: TGTGCCAGTACTGAGCGGGGCACAGATACGCAGTATTTT. This translates into CASTERGTDTQYF.

In its sample, this clonotype was seen many times. The chain employs TRBV6-1 and TRBJ2-3; D not resolved. This CDR3 comprises 14 residues. Germline CDR1 and CDR2: MNHNS and SASEGT. Trimming took 1 base from V and 0 from J, leaving 5 bases between them. CDR3 sequence reads: CASSEEGSTDTQYF. DNA for the CDR3: TGTGCCAGCAGTGAAGAAGGGAGCACAGATACGCAGTATTTT.

This clonotype appeared many times. J is TRBJ2-7 and V is TRBV6-5, with 7 nucleotides matching TRBD2. Germline CDR1 MNHEY, CDR2 SVGAGI. Unmatched junction bases numbered 0, after V lost 4 bases and J lost 6 bases. The CDR3 length is 11 residues. CDR3 DNA sequence: TGTGCCAGCAGTTCGGGGGGCGAGCAGTACTTC. This translates into CASSSGGEQYF.

The chain has TRBV7-2 and TRBJ2-3; 8 bases fit TRBD2. Germline V lookup: CDR1 SGHTA, CDR2 FQGNSA. The junction had 13 bases not matched to a gene; V was cut back by 4 bases and J by 7 bases. The length of the CDR3 is 16 residues. CDR3 sequence: CASSSQVVSGGNTQYF. CDR3 coding DNA: TGTGCCAGCAGCTCCCAGGTAGTCAGCGGGGGAAATACGCAGTATTTT.

The CDR3 here is CASSDRGGQDRYGYTF. CDR3 coding DNA: TGTGCCAGCAGTGACCGAGGAGGACAGGATCGCTATGGCTACACCTTC. This sequence joins TRBV25-1 and TRBJ1-2; 7 nucleotides line up with TRBD1. The ends lost 3 bases at V and 4 bases at J; junction bases unmatched: 11. Germline V lookup: CDR1 MGHDK, CDR2 SYGVNS. The CDR3 spans 16 residues.